This TCR beta chain was recovered during a study of cytomegalovirus exposure and HLA in healthy donors. Looking at the study overall: Samples from HLA-typed donors yielded about 85 million unique TCRs in an early data release.

Comments on this clone: Its antigen is undetermined.

The PCR contained 60 Vbeta and 13 Jbeta primers. Method: immunoSEQ multiplex PCR; TCRdb's copy keeps in-frame clones and lacks some. The sample consists of 70,000 to 100,000 clones, about 80% of them appearing once. Germline values: CDR1 MNHEY, CDR2 SVGAGI. The ends were cut back, 2 bases at V and 5 bases at J, with 7 bases in the middle. The CDR3 spans 13 residues. Study findings and constraints: Reports described diagnosis of cytomegalovirus status by the classifier as highly specific and sensitive. One variant, a missense change in DCLRE1C, was linked in a later analysis to TCR beta V- and J-gene trimming.

The sequenced sample consisted of PBMCs. This sequence was found in a man aged 45-65 years in good health and CMV-seropositive. The rearrangement links TRBV6-5 to TRBJ1-5, with D possibly matching TRBD1 (6 bases). In DNA form, the CDR3 reads TGTGCCAGCAGTTACAACAGGGATCAGCCCCAGCATTTT. This codes for CASSYNRDQPQHF.